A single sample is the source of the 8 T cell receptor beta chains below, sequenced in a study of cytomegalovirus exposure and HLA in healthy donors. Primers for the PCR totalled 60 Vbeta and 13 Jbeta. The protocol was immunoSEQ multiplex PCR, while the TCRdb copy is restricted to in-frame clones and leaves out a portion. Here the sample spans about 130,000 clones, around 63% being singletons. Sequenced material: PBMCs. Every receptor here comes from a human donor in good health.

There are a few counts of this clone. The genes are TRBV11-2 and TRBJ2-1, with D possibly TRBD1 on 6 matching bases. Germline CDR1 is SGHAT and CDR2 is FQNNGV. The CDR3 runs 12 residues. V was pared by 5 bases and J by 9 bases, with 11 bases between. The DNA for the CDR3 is TGTGCCAGCAGCCACAGGGTCGGTGAGCAGTTCTTC. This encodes CASSHRVGEQFF.

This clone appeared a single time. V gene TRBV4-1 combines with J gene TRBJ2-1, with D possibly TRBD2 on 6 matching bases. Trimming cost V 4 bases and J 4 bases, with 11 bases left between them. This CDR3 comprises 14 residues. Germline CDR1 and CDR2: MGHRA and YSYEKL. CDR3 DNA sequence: TGCGCCAGCAGCCCTTCCGGGACTTACAATGAGCAGTTCTTC. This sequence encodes CASSPSGTYNEQFF.

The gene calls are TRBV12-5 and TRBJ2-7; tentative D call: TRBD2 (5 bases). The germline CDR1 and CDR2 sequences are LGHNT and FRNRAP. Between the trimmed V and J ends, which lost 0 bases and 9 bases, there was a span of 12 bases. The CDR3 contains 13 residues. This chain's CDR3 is CASGLVLDSGQYF. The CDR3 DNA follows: TGTGCTAGTGGTTTGGTATTGGACTCCGGGCAGTACTTC. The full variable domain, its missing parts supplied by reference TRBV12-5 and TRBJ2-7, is DARVTQTPRHKVTEMGQEVTMRCQPILGHNTVFWYRQTMMQGLELLAYFRNRAPLDDSGMPKDRFSAEMPDATLATLKIQPSEPRDSAVYFCASGLVLDSGQYFGPGTRLTVT.

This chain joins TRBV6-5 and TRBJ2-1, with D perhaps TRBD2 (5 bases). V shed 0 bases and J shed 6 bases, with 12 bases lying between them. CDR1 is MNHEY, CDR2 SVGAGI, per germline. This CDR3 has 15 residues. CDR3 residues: CASSYSGNEGNEQFF. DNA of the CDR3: TGTGCCAGCAGTTACTCTGGGAATGAGGGCAATGAGCAGTTCTTC.

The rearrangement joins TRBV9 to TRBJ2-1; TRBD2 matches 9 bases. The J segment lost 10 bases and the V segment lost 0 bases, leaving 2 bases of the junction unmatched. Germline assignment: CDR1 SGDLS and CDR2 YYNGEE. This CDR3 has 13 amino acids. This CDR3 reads CASSVEAGGEQFF. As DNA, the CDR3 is TGTGCCAGCAGCGTAGAGGCGGGAGGGGAGCAGTTCTTC.

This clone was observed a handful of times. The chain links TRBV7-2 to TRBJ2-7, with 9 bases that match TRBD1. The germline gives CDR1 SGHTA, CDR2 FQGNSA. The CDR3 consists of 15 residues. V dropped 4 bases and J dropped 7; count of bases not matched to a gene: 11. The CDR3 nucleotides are TGTGCCAGCAGCTCTCGGACAGGGGAAGGAAGAGAGCAGTACTTC. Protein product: CASSSRTGEGREQYF.

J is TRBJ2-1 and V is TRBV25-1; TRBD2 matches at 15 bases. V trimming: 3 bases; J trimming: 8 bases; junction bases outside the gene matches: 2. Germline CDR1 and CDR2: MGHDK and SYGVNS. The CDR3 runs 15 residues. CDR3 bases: TGTGCCAGCAGTGAGGGACTAGCGGGAGGCTATGAGCAGTTCTTC. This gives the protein CASSEGLAGGYEQFF.

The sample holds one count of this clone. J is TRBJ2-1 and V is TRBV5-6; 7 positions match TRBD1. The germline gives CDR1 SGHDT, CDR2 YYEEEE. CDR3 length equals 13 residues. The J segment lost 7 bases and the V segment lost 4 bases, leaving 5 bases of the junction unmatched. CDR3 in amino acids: CASSNAGGNEQFF. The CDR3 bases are TGTGCCAGCAGCAACGCAGGGGGTAATGAGCAGTTCTTC.